This TCR beta chain was sequenced for a study of T-cell reconstitution after alpha-beta-depleted transplantation in children. General observations from the study: T-cell numbers and diversity, one year after transplant, stemmed largely from T cells that were newly produced. Several hundred expanded graft clones reportedly were the source of alpha-beta T cells about two months after transplant.

To note about this clonotype: The antigen remains undetermined.

For TCRbeta, the library was prepared with unique molecular identifiers. MiXCR, applied by TCRdb to the PCR reads, yields one record per CDR3 protein. The sample holds approximately 230,000 distinct CDR3 sequences; 20% to 30% are singletons and the top ten take about 4.8%. The specimen was PBMCs, mostly from graft donor cells, collected 360 days after TCRalphabeta/CD19-depleted stem cell transplant. The receptor comes from a female patient under 10 years old who had a stem cell transplant for congenital amegakaryocytic thrombocytopenia, so the T cells may come from the graft donor.

CDR3 loop: CASTTGTNSPLHF. CDR3 DNA: TGTGCCAGCACTACAGGGACCAATTCACCCCTCCACTTT. The chain links TRBV12-3 or TRBV12-4 to TRBJ1-6, with D perhaps TRBD1 (6 bases). V was clipped by 7 bases and J by 7 bases, with 11 bases between them. The CDR3 totals 13 residues.